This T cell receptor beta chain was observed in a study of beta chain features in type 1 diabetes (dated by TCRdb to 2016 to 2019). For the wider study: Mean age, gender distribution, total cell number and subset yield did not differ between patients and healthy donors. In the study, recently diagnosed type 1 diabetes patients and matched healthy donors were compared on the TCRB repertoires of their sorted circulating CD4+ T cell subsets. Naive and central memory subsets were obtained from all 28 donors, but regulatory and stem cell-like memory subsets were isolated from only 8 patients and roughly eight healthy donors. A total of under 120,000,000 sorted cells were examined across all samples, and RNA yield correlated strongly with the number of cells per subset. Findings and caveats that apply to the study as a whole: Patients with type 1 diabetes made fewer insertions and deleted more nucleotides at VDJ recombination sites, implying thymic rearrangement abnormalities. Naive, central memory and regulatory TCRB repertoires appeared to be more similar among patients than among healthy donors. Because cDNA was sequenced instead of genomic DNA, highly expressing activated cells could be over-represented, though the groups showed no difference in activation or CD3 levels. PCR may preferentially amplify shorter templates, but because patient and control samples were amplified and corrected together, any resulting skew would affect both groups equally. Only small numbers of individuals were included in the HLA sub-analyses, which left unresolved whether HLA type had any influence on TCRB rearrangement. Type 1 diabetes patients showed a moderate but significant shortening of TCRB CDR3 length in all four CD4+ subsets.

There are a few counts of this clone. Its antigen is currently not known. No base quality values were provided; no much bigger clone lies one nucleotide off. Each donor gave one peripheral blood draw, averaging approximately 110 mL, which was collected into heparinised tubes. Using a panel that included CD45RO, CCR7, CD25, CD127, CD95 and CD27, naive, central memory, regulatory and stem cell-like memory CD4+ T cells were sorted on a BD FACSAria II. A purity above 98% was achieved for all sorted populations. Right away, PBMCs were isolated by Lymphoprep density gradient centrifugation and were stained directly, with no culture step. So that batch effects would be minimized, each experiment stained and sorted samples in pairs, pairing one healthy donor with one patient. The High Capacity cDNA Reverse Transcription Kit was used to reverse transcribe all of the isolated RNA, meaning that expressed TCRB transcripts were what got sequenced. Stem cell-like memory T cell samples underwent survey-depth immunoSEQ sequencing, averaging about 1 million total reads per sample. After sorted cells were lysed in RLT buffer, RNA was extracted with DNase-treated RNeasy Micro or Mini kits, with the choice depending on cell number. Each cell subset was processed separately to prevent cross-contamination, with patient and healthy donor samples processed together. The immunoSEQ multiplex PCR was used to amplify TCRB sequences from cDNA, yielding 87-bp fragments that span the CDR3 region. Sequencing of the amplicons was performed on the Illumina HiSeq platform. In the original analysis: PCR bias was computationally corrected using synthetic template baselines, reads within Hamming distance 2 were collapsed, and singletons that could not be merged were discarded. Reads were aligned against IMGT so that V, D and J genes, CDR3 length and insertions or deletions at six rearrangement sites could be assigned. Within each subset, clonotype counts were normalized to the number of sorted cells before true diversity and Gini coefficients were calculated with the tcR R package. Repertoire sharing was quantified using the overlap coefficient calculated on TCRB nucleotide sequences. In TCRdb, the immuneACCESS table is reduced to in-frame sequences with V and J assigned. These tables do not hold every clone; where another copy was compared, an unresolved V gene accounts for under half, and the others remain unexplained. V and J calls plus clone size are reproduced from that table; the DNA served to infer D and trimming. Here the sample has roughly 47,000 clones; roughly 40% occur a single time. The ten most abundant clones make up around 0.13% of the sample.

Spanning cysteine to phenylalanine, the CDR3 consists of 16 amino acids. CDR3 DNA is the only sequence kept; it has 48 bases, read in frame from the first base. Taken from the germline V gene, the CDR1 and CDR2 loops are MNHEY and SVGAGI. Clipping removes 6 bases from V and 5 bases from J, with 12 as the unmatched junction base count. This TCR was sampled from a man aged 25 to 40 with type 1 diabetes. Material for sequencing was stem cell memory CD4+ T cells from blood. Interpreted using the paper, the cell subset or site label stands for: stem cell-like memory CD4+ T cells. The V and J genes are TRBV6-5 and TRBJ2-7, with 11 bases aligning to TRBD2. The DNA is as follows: TGTGCCAGCAGGTACGGGACTAGCGGTATACTCCACGAGCAGTACTTC. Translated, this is CASRYGTSGILHEQYF.